This is a list of T cell receptor beta chains from one sample in a study of brain T cells in children with intractable seizures. The method was immunoSEQ multiplex PCR; TCRdb's version includes in-frame clones alone and lacks a portion of them. The profile covers 300,000 to 400,000 clones, with roughly 93% appearing a single time and roughly 5.7% taken by the ten largest. The specimen comprised peripheral blood, sampled 4 to 5 months after surgery. The receptors come from a boy under three years old with tuberous sclerosis and intractable seizures. The CDR3 runs from the conserved cysteine through the conserved F or W. D genes are given only for firm matches. Some rows have no size entry. The others give once, few or many, or a class for an expanded clone.

CDR3nt | CDR3aa | d_gene | v_gene | abundance | j_gene
TGTGCCAGCAGTTACGGCTCAGGGTTTAACACTGAAGCTTTCTTT | CASSYGSGFNTEAFF | . | TRBV6-5 | . | TRBJ1-1
TGTGCCAGCAGCTTCCATGTGACAGAACTTAACACTGAAGCTTTCTTT | CASSFHVTELNTEAFF | . | TRBV7-9 | once | TRBJ1-1
TGTGCCAGCAGCTTAGGACCCCTTAAGCATAATGAAAAACTGTTTTTT | CASSLGPLKHNEKLFF | . | TRBV7-6 | once | TRBJ1-4
TGTGCCAGCAGTTCACCGGGACAGGGGGTCAAGCAGTACTTC | CASSSPGQGVKQYF | TRBD1 | TRBV27 | . | TRBJ2-7
TGCGCCAGCAGCCCCGCTGAAGGGAGGGGGACTGAAGCTTTCTTT | CASSPAEGRGTEAFF | . | TRBV5-1 | . | TRBJ1-1
TGCGCCAGCAGCTTGGGGACAAAAAACACTGAAGCTTTCTTT | CASSLGTKNTEAFF | . | TRBV5-1 | . | TRBJ1-1
TGTGCCTGGAGTGTACCCGGGGGGTCCACCTATGGCTACACCTTC | CAWSVPGGSTYGYTF | . | TRBV30 | . | TRBJ1-2
TGTGCCAGCAGCCAAGAAGTGTGGGGGCTCTCTGGAAACACCATATATTTT | CASSQEVWGLSGNTIYF | . | TRBV4-2 | few | TRBJ1-3
TGTGCCAGCAGGCTAGCGGGAGGGTACAATGAGCAGTTCTTC | CASRLAGGYNEQFF | TRBD2 | TRBV6-5 | . | TRBJ2-1
TGTGCCAGCAGCTTACACAATAAGGGGTCGCAGTATTTT | CASSLHNKGSQYF | . | TRBV13 | . | TRBJ2-3
TGTGCCATCAGTGAAGGGAACACTGAAGCTTTCTTT | CAISEGNTEAFF | . | TRBV10-3 | . | TRBJ1-1
TGTGCCAGTAGTGGCAGCGGGAGGGCCAACAATGAGCAGTTCTTC | CASSGSGRANNEQFF | TRBD2 | TRBV19 | once | TRBJ2-1
TGTGCCAGCAGGAACCCAATTGAAAAACTGTTTTTT | CASRNPIEKLFF | . | TRBV12-3/TRBV12-4 | . | TRBJ1-4
TGTGCCAGCTCACCACAGGGTCTGAACACTGAAGCTTTCTTT | CASSPQGLNTEAFF | . | TRBV18 | few | TRBJ1-1
TGTGCCACCCGGACAGCTGAGAATCAGCCCCAGCATTTT | CATRTAENQPQHF | . | TRBV12-3/TRBV12-4 | . | TRBJ1-5
TGTGCCAGCAGCTTAAATTGGGCCGGGGCAGCCGGGGAGCTGTTTTTT | CASSLNWAGAAGELFF | . | TRBV7-3 | . | TRBJ2-2
TGTGCCAGCAGTTCCAGTCTAGAGACCCAGTACTTC | CASSSSLETQYF | . | TRBV6-6 | . | TRBJ2-5
TGTGCCATCAGCCAACTAGCGGGGGGGCTAAATGAGCAGTTCTTC | CAISQLAGGLNEQFF | TRBD2 | TRBV10-3 | . | TRBJ2-1
TGTGCCAGCAGCTTGGGGAGGTGGACGGAGACCCAGTACTTC | CASSLGRWTETQYF | . | TRBV5-4 | . | TRBJ2-5
TGTGCCAGCAGCCGGGACAGATCTGAGACCCAGTACTTC | CASSRDRSETQYF | TRBD1 | TRBV7-8 | . | TRBJ2-5
TGTGCCAGCAGCCCCACCTTAGATGGAAACACCATATATTTT | CASSPTLDGNTIYF | . | TRBV7-9 | once | TRBJ1-3
TGTGCCAGCTCAATCCAAGAGACCCAGTACTTC | CASSIQETQYF | . | TRBV18 | . | TRBJ2-5
TGTGCCAGCAGCTTGGACAGGGGGTACGAGCAGTACTTC | CASSLDRGYEQYF | TRBD1 | TRBV5-4 | . | TRBJ2-7
TGTGCCAGCAGCCAAAGCGGGGATCTTAATTCACCCCTCCACTTT | CASSQSGDLNSPLHF | . | TRBV3-1/TRBV3-2 | . | TRBJ1-6
TGTGCCACCAGTGACAGGGGAATCACAGATACGCAGTATTTT | CATSDRGITDTQYF | . | TRBV24-1 | . | TRBJ2-3
TGTGCCAGCAGTTCGATCACTACAGAATTATATGGCTACACCTTC | CASSSITTELYGYTF | . | TRBV28 | . | TRBJ1-2
TGTGCCAGCAGCCGTACAAGAGCGGGACACCGCTCTGGAAACACCATATATTTT | CASSRTRAGHRSGNTIYF | . | TRBV3-1/TRBV3-2 | . | TRBJ1-3
TGTGCCAGCAGCGTAGTACCTGGGGCGTACGGCTACACCTTC | CASSVVPGAYGYTF | . | TRBV9 | . | TRBJ1-2
TGTGCCAGCAGCTTGAGTGACGAGCAGTACTTC | CASSLSDEQYF | . | TRBV5-8 | . | TRBJ2-7
TGTGCCAGCAGTGAAGGCGGGACAGGGGATGGGGAGACCCAGTACTTC | CASSEGGTGDGETQYF | TRBD1 | TRBV2 | . | TRBJ2-5
TGTGCCAGCATATTGGGGACGAGCACAGATACGCAGTATTTT | CASILGTSTDTQYF | . | TRBV2 | . | TRBJ2-3
TGTGCCAGCAGCTTAGCGACTAGCTCCTCCTACAATGAGCAGTTCTTC | CASSLATSSSYNEQFF | TRBD2 | TRBV11-3 | once | TRBJ2-1
TGCGCCAGCAGTGACAGGGAGGGATTCAATCAGCCCCAGCATTTT | CASSDREGFNQPQHF | . | TRBV10-2 | once | TRBJ1-5
TGTGCAAGTCGCTTAGAAAAAAGGACTGCACCAAACTCCTACGAGCAGTACTTC | CASRLEKRTAPNSYEQYF | . | TRBV12-2 | . | TRBJ2-7
TGTGCCAGCAGCTTGGAAATGACAGGAATCTTCTACGAGCAGTACTTC | CASSLEMTGIFYEQYF | . | TRBV5-6 | . | TRBJ2-7
TGTGCCAGCAGGGGACTGGAGCAGTTCTTC | CASRGLEQFF | . | TRBV6-5 | . | TRBJ2-1
TGTGCCTGGAGCGCTACTAGCGGGGGATACAATGAGCAGTTCTTC | CAWSATSGGYNEQFF | TRBD2 | TRBV30 | . | TRBJ2-1
TGCGCCAGCAGCCAAATAAGAACTGCTCCCGACTATGAGCAGTTCTTC | CASSQIRTAPDYEQFF | . | TRBV4-1 | . | TRBJ2-1
TGTGCCAGCAGTTACTCCGGGGGGGGAACTGAAGCTTTCTTT | CASSYSGGGTEAFF | . | TRBV6-6 | . | TRBJ1-1
TGTGCCAGCAGCTTCATCGGACAGGGAAGAGGTGCTTTCTTT | CASSFIGQGRGAFF | TRBD1 | TRBV5-5 | . | TRBJ1-1
TGTGCCAGCAGCTTACAGGGGGAGCAGTACTTC | CASSLQGEQYF | . | TRBV7-9 | . | TRBJ2-7
TGTGCCAGCAGCCAAGGAGGAAGGTCGGGGACTGAAGCTTTCTTT | CASSQGGRSGTEAFF | . | TRBV7-6 | . | TRBJ1-1
TGTGCCAGCAGTTACTCGGCGACTTCTGGAAACACCATATATTTT | CASSYSATSGNTIYF | . | TRBV6-6 | . | TRBJ1-3
TGTGCCAGCAGCCCAGGGGTCGGGGCTCGGGTCACCTTC | CASSPGVGARVTF | . | TRBV11-2 | . | TRBJ1-2
TGTGCCAGCAGCTCCCCGCGGAAAACCTACGAGCAGTACTTC | CASSSPRKTYEQYF | . | TRBV11-2 | . | TRBJ2-7